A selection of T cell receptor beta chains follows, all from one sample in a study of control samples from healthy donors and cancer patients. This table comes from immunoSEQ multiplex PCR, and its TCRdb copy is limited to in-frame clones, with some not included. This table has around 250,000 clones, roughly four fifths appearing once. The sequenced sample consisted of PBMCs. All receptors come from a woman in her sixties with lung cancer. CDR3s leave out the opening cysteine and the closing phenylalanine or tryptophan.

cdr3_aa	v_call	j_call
ASSVGGASGLIQY	TRBV9	TRBJ2-4
AWSGAGYEQY	TRBV30	TRBJ2-7
ASNRDSLNEKLF	TRBV2	TRBJ1-4
ASSLDGQPFYGYT	TRBV5-1	TRBJ1-2
ASSEEEVSKGF	TRBV2	TRBJ1-4
ASRGRAYGYT	TRBV28	TRBJ1-2
ASSLGQRGGNEQF	TRBV7-6	TRBJ2-1
AWSRTGGNQPQH	TRBV30	TRBJ1-5
SASVSYEQY	TRBV20-1	TRBJ2-7
ASSLAGGETQY	TRBV5-6	TRBJ2-5
ASSWRQGDTGELF	TRBV5-5	TRBJ2-2
ASSLLSTSTAGELF	TRBV3-1/TRBV3-2	TRBJ2-2
ASRTLGRGYT	TRBV6-5	TRBJ1-2
AWGQGSTEAF	TRBV30	TRBJ1-1
ASRVGIGTSGSRRTDTQY	TRBV19	TRBJ2-3
ASTRVNQPQH	TRBV28	TRBJ1-5
ASSGQTYGYT	TRBV19	TRBJ1-2
ASSRQGSYEQY	TRBV19	TRBJ2-7
ASSRQGETQY	TRBV18	TRBJ2-5
ASSLFSGDSTDTQY	TRBV5-4	TRBJ2-3
ASSSVDRSSSYEQY	TRBV7-9	TRBJ2-7
ASSPISQLAGGRNEQF	TRBV11-2	TRBJ2-1
ASRLTGGGSPLH	TRBV7-2	TRBJ1-6
ASSYPNRVGNTIY	TRBV6-6	TRBJ1-3
SAISSYEQY	TRBV29-1	TRBJ2-7
ASSVDRAQPQH	TRBV9	TRBJ1-5
ASSLGGGRAYNEQF	TRBV27	TRBJ2-1
SVRRLSDGNTGELF	TRBV29-1	TRBJ2-2
ASGTGGPGTPGANVLT	TRBV19	TRBJ2-6
ASSLALGTYNEQF	TRBV7-7	TRBJ2-1
ASSLVLAGYYEQY	TRBV5-1	TRBJ2-7
ATSDLRGANTGELF	TRBV24-1	TRBJ2-2
ATQTTASAKNIQY	TRBV5-1	TRBJ2-4
ASSPLWGRETQY	TRBV6-6	TRBJ2-5
ASSQSAQGDTIY	TRBV18	TRBJ1-3
ASSLSGGAGDTQY	TRBV7-9	TRBJ2-3
SVAIERGFTDTQY	TRBV29-1	TRBJ2-3
ASSPRQGSTDTQY	TRBV11-3	TRBJ2-3
ASNRDQVNTEAF	TRBV6-5	TRBJ1-1
ASSFSGRVGYNEQF	TRBV28	TRBJ2-1
ASSPSRGREGQETQY	TRBV7-9	TRBJ2-5
ASSLEGRVGAEAF	TRBV5-1	TRBJ1-1
ASSFGQPQH	TRBV28	TRBJ1-5
ASSLWGRQFKNTEAF	TRBV28	TRBJ1-1
ASSQLTGVNTEAF	TRBV7-2	TRBJ1-1
ATSEGTGVVDGYT	TRBV24-1	TRBJ1-2
ASSPAFPFNQPQH	TRBV18	TRBJ1-5
ASSSHGQGGYGYT	TRBV9	TRBJ1-2
ASSLFTGGVYEQY	TRBV28	TRBJ2-7
ASSPPSGGYSYEQY	TRBV18	TRBJ2-7
ASSLNAGSYNEQF	TRBV5-1	TRBJ2-1
ASRLTAGTQETQY	TRBV4-1	TRBJ2-5
ASSLDRSNEKLF	TRBV5-1	TRBJ1-4
ATSGGSGANVLT	TRBV15	TRBJ2-6
ASSMRTGGKNTEAF	TRBV19	TRBJ1-1